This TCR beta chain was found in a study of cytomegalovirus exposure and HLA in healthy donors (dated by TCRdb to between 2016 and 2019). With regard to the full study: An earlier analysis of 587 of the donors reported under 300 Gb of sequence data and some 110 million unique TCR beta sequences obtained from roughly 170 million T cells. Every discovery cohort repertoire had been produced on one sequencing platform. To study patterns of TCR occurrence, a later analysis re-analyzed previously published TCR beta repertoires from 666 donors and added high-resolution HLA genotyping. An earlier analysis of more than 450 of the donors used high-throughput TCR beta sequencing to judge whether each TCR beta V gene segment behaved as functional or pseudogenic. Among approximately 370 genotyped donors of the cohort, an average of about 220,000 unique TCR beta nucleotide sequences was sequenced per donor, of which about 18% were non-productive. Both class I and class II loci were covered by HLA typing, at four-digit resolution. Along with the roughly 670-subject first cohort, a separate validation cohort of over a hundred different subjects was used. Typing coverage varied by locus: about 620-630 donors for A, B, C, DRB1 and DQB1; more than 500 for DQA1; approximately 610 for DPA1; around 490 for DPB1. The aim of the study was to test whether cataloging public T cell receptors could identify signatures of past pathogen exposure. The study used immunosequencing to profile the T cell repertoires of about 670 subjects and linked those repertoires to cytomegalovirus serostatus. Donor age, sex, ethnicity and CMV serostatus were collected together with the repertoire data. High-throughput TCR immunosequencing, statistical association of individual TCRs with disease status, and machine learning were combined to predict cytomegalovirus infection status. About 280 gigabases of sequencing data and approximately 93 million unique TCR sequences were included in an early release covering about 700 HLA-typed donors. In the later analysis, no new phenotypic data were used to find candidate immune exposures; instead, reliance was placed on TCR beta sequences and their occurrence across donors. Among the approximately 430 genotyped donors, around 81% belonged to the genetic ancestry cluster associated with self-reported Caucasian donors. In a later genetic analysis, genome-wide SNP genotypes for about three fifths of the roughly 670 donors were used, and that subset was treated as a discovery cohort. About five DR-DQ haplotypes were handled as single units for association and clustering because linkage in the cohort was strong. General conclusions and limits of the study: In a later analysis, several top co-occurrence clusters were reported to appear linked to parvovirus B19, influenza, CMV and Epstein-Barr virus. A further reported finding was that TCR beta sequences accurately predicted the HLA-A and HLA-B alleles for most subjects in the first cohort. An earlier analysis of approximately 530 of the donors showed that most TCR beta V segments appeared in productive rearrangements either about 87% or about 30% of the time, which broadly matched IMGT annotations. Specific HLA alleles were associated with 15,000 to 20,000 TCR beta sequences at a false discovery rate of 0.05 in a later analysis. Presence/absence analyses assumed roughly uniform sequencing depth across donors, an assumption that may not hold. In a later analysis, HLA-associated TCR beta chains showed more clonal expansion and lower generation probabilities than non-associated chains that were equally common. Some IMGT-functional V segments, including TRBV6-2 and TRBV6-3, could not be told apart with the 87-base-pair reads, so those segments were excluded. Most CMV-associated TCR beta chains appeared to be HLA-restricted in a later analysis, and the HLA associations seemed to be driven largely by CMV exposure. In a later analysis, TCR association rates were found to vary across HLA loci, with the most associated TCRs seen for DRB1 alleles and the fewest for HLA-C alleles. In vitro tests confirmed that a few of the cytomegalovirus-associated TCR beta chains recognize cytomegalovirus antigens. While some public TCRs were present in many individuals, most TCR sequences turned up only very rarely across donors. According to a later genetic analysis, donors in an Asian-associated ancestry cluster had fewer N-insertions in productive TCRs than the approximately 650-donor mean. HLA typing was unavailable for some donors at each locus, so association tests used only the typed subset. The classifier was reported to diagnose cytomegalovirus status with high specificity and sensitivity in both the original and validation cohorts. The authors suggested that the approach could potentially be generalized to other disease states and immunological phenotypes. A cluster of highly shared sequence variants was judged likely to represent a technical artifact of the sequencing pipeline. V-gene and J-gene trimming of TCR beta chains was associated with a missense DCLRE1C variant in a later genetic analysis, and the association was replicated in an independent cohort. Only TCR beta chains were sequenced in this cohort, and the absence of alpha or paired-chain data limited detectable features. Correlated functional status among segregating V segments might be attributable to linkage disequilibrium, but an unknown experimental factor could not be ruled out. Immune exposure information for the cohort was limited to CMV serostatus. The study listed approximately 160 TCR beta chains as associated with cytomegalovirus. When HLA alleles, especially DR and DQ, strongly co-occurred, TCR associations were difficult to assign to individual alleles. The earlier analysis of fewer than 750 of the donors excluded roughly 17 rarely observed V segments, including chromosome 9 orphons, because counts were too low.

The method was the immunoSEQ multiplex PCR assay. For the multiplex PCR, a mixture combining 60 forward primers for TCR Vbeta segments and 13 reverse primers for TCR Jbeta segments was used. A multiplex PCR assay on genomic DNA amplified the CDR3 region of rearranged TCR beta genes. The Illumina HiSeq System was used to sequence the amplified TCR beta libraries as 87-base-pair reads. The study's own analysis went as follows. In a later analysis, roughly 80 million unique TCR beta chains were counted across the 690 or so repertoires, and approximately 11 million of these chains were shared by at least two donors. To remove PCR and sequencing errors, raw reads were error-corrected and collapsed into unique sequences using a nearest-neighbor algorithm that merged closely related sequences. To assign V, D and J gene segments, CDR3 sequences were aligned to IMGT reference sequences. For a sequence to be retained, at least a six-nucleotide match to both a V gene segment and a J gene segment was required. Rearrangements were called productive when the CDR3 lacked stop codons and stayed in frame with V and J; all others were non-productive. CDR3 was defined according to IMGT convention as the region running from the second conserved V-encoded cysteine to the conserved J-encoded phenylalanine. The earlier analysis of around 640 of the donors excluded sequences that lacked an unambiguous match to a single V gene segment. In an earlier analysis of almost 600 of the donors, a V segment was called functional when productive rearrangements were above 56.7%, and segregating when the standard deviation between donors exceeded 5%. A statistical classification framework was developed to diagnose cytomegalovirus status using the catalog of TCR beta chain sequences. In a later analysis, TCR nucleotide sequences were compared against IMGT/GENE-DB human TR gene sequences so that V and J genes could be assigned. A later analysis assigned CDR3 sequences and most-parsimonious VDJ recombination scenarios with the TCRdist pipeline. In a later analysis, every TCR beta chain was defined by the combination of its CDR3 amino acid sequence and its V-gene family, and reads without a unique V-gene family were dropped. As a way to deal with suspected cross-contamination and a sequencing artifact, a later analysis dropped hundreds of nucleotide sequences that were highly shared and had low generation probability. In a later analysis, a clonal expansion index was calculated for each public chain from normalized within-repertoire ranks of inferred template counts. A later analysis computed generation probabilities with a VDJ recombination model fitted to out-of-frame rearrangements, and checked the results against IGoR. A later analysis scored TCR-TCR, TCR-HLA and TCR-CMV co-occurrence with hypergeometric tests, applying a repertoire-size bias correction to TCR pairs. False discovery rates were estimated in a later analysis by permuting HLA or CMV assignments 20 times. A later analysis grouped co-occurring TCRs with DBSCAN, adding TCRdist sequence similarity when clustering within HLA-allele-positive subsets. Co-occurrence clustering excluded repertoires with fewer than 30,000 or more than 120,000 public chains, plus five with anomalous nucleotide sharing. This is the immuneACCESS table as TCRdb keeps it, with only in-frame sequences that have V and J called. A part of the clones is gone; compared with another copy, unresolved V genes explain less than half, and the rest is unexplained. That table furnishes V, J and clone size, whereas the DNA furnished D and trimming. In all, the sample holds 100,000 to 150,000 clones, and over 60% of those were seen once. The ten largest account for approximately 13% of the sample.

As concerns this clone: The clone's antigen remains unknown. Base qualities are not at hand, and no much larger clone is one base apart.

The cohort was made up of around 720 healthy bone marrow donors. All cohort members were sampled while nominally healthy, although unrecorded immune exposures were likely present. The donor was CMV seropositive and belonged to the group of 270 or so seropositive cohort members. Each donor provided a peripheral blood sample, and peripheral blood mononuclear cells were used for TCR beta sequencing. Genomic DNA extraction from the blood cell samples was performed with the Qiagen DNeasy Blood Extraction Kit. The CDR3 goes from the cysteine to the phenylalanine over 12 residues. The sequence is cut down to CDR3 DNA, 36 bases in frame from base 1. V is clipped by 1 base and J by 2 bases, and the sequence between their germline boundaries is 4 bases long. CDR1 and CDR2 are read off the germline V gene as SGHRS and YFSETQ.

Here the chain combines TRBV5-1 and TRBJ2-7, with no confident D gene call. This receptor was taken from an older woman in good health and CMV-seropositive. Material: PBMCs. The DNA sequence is TGCGCCAGCAGCTTGCCGGCCTACGAGCAGTACTTC. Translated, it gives CASSLPAYEQYF.